This TCR beta chain is drawn from a study of blood T cell repertoires in COVID-19 (dated by TCRdb to about 2020). With respect to the entire study: The collaborator samples originated in the United States, Italy and Spain and spanned the acute and convalescent phases of COVID-19. The prospective study material was composed of cDNA or gDNA derived from T cells, B-cell-depleted T cells, or PBMCs. Samples came from the ongoing ImmuneRACE study (first 160 participants) plus 1,254 subjects from 6 global collaborators. The repertoires were made available in a free public database intended to serve as a resource for research on the immune response to SARS-CoV-2. Deeply sampled blood TCRbeta repertoires from subjects exposed to, actively infected with, or recovered from COVID-19 were included in the dataset. Sample metadata almost always included a de-identified subject ID, COVID-19 status, age in years and sex. Where available, HLA class I and class II types were obtained from metadata supplied by the sample provider rather than from assay-based typing.

The collaborating institutions used their own protocols to collect whole blood in K2EDTA tubes. For TCRbeta analysis, collaborators shipped samples in one of three forms: frozen whole blood, isolated PBMCs, or DNA extracted from either of those sample types. The immunoSEQ Assay, a bias-controlled multiplex PCR, was used to amplify TCRbeta CDR3 regions from genomic DNA. The published analysis was carried out like this. The number of nucleated cells in each sample was estimated from the amplification of reference gene primers within the assay. To quantify the absolute abundance of each unique TCRbeta CDR3 rearrangement, sequence reads were collapsed and filtered. For each sample, productive Simpson clonality was calculated as the square root of Simpson's diversity index over productive rearrangements. In its TCRdb copy, this immuneACCESS table keeps in-frame sequences only and misses some clones. Where compared with another copy, unresolved V genes explain less than half of these, and the others have no known cause. The V and J calls and clone size come from that table; D and trimming were worked out from the DNA. The sample table contains 70,000 to 100,000 clones; only one count was recorded for around 88% of them. Of the sample, about 8% is held by the ten largest clones.

Overall study results and their limits: The amount of clinical and demographic metadata varied by source and participant and was provided uncurated.

Concerning this clone: Its cognate antigen has yet to be identified. Nothing much larger sits one base from this clone, and base qualities are not available. Other DNA sequences of this sample code for an identical CDR3.

Measured from the cysteine to the phenylalanine, the CDR3 is 13 residues long. Only CDR3 DNA remains: 39 bases, in frame from the first base. V is cut by 5 bases and J by 4 bases, and the space between the germline ends is 11 bases. This receptor was taken from a woman in her seventies with acute or convalescent COVID-19. The sample taken for sequencing was peripheral blood. The rearranged chain carries TRBV12-3 or TRBV12-4 and TRBJ1-2; TRBD1 could be the D gene, as 6 bases match. The CDR3 reads CASSKTGGYGYTF. The DNA sequence reads TGTGCCAGCAGTAAGACAGGCGGCTATGGCTACACCTTC.